The present T cell receptor (beta chain) was sequenced within a study of T cell responses to AZD1222 COVID-19 vaccine. Broader study findings: Spike-specific TCR breadth and depth both grew after two AZD1222 doses.

To note about this clone: As yet, its antigen is unknown.

The repertoire was sequenced with immunoSEQ multiplex PCR; TCRdb's copy has only in-frame clones and lacks some. The table shows approximately 220,000 clones, with 85% to 95% occurring only once. This material consisted of peripheral blood, taken on day 0 of MenACWY control vaccination. This receptor was obtained from an adult in good health.

The CDR3 loop reads CASSFRTLLTAPYEQYF. The CDR3 nucleotides read TGTGCCAGCAGTTTTCGTACTTTACTCACCGCACCCTACGAGCAGTACTTC. The chain recombines TRBV27 with TRBJ2-7; D not certain. Germline V gene sequence: CDR1 MNHEY, CDR2 SMNVEV (reference sequence). Trimming cost V 3 bases and J 2 bases, with 20 bases left between them. The CDR3 has 17 residues.